A selection of T cell receptor beta chains follows, all from one sample in a study of cytomegalovirus exposure and HLA in healthy donors. Generated by immunoSEQ multiplex PCR, the TCRdb table keeps only in-frame clones and is missing some. The sample lists around 150,000 clones; about three quarters were seen once. The sequenced material came from PBMCs. The source of these receptors is a female donor in good health and CMV-seropositive. CDR3s include the opening cysteine and the closing phenylalanine or tryptophan. A D gene is named only where the DNA matches it firmly. Expanded clones are given a class, and other clones once, few, many or no size at all.

CDR3 length: 12
J gene: TRBJ1-6
V gene: TRBV5-3
D gene: -
clone size: -
CDR3 DNA: TGTGCCAGAAGCCTGAGGAATTCACCCCTCCACTTT
CDR3 protein: CARSLRNSPLHF

CDR3 length: 13
J gene: TRBJ1-1
V gene: TRBV7-9
D gene: -
clone size: -
CDR3 DNA: TGTGCCAGCAGCTTACAGGTGAACACTGAAGCTTTCTTT
CDR3 protein: CASSLQVNTEAFF

CDR3 length: 15
J gene: TRBJ1-1
V gene: TRBV19
D gene: TRBD1
clone size: few
CDR3 DNA: TGTGCCAGTAGTATAGAACAGGGGCCGCGGGGTGAAGCTTTCTTT
CDR3 protein: CASSIEQGPRGEAFF

CDR3 length: 17
J gene: TRBJ2-6
V gene: TRBV2
D gene: TRBD1
clone size: -
CDR3 DNA: TGTGCCGGCAGTGTTCAGGGGGCGTTGGCTGGGGCCAACGTCCTGACTTTC
CDR3 protein: CAGSVQGALAGANVLTF

CDR3 length: 14
J gene: TRBJ1-1
V gene: TRBV9
D gene: -
clone size: -
CDR3 DNA: TGTGCCAGCAGCGTAGCTAGAGGGGGTACTGAAGCTTTCTTT
CDR3 protein: CASSVARGGTEAFF

CDR3 length: 14
J gene: TRBJ1-1
V gene: TRBV6-1
D gene: TRBD1
clone size: -
CDR3 DNA: TGTGCCAGCAGACGGGACAGAAAAAACACTGAAGCTTTCTTT
CDR3 protein: CASRRDRKNTEAFF

CDR3 length: 13
J gene: TRBJ1-2
V gene: TRBV19
D gene: -
clone size: -
CDR3 DNA: TGTGCCAGTAGTATAGCAAGGGGTGATGGCTACACCTTC
CDR3 protein: CASSIARGDGYTF

CDR3 length: 13
J gene: TRBJ2-2
V gene: TRBV14
D gene: -
clone size: -
CDR3 DNA: TGTGCCAGCGCCCAAGTAGACACCGGGGAGCTGTTTTTT
CDR3 protein: CASAQVDTGELFF

CDR3 length: 15
J gene: TRBJ2-7
V gene: TRBV28
D gene: TRBD1
clone size: -
CDR3 DNA: TGTGCCAGCAGGACCGGGACAGCCACCTCCTACGAGCAGTACTTC
CDR3 protein: CASRTGTATSYEQYF

CDR3 length: 17
J gene: TRBJ1-4
V gene: TRBV5-4
D gene: TRBD1
clone size: -
CDR3 DNA: TGTGCCAGCAGCAGGGGGGGACAGGGAACAACTAATGAAAAACTGTTTTTT
CDR3 protein: CASSRGGQGTTNEKLFF

CDR3 length: 15
J gene: TRBJ2-3
V gene: TRBV29-1
D gene: -
clone size: -
CDR3 DNA: TGCAGCGTCGGGTGGGGGCCCTCTGGCACAGATACGCAGTATTTT
CDR3 protein: CSVGWGPSGTDTQYF

CDR3 length: 15
J gene: TRBJ1-4
V gene: TRBV19
D gene: -
clone size: once
CDR3 DNA: TGTGCCAGTAGCACTACAGGGTACATTGGTGAAAAACTGTTTTTT
CDR3 protein: CASSTTGYIGEKLFF

CDR3 length: 18
J gene: TRBJ1-2
V gene: TRBV7-9
D gene: TRBD1
clone size: once
CDR3 DNA: TGTGCCAGCAGCTTAGGTCCGGGACAGGGGGATTCTAACTATGGCTACACCTTC
CDR3 protein: CASSLGPGQGDSNYGYTF

CDR3 length: 14
J gene: TRBJ2-7
V gene: TRBV7-8
D gene: -
clone size: -
CDR3 DNA: TGTGCCAGCTCTCATTTGGACACCGACTACGAGCAGTACTTC
CDR3 protein: CASSHLDTDYEQYF

CDR3 length: 14
J gene: TRBJ2-1
V gene: TRBV2
D gene: TRBD1
clone size: -
CDR3 DNA: TGTGCCAGCAGGGACAGGGGTCGATACAATGAGCAGTTCTTC
CDR3 protein: CASRDRGRYNEQFF

CDR3 length: 17
J gene: TRBJ1-1
V gene: TRBV6-1
D gene: TRBD1
clone size: -
CDR3 DNA: TGTGCCAGCAGTGAGCCTGGTTCTTGGACAGGGAGGCTCGAAGCTTTCTTT
CDR3 protein: CASSEPGSWTGRLEAFF

CDR3 length: 16
J gene: TRBJ2-6
V gene: TRBV12-5
D gene: -
clone size: -
CDR3 DNA: TGTGCTAGTGGTTTGGTACTCGGCTCTGGGGCCAACGTCCTGACTTTC
CDR3 protein: CASGLVLGSGANVLTF

CDR3 length: 14
J gene: TRBJ2-1
V gene: TRBV25-1
D gene: TRBD2
clone size: -
CDR3 DNA: TGTGCCAGCAGGGGGGGGACGTCAGGAAATGAGCAGTTCTTC
CDR3 protein: CASRGGTSGNEQFF

CDR3 length: 16
J gene: TRBJ1-4
V gene: TRBV5-8
D gene: -
clone size: -
CDR3 DNA: TGTGCCAGCAGCGTGGGGTCTGAGACAACTAATGAAAAACTGTTTTTT
CDR3 protein: CASSVGSETTNEKLFF

CDR3 length: 14
J gene: TRBJ2-2
V gene: TRBV30
D gene: TRBD2
clone size: -
CDR3 DNA: TGTGCCTGGAGGCGGGAGATAAACACCGGGGAGCTGTTTTTT
CDR3 protein: CAWRREINTGELFF

CDR3 length: 15
J gene: TRBJ2-7
V gene: TRBV19
D gene: TRBD1
clone size: -
CDR3 DNA: TGTGCCAGTAGTATACCGGACAGGGGCATCCACGAGCAGTACTTC
CDR3 protein: CASSIPDRGIHEQYF

CDR3 length: 14
J gene: TRBJ2-3
V gene: TRBV4-1
D gene: -
clone size: -
CDR3 DNA: TGCGCCAGCAGCCAAGCTAGCGGCACAGATACGCAGTATTTT
CDR3 protein: CASSQASGTDTQYF

CDR3 length: 14
J gene: TRBJ2-5
V gene: TRBV19
D gene: -
clone size: few
CDR3 DNA: TGTGCCAGTAGTACGGGGTCTAAAGGGGAGACCCAGTACTTC
CDR3 protein: CASSTGSKGETQYF

CDR3 length: 13
J gene: TRBJ2-5
V gene: TRBV5-1
D gene: -
clone size: few
CDR3 DNA: TGCGCCAGCAGCTTGCACCGGGGAGAGACCCAGTACTTC
CDR3 protein: CASSLHRGETQYF